The 7 T cell receptor beta chains below come from one sample, sequenced in a study of shared clonotypes between healthy human individuals. Clones were read by immunoSEQ multiplex PCR, and TCRdb kept only the in-frame ones, dropping some. The table includes 1.4 million or so clones, less than 99% detected once. Source material: naive CD4+ T cells sorted from blood. Indicated subset: CD45RA+ positively selected. The receptors stem from a man younger than 45 in good health.

The chain links TRBV5-4 to TRBJ2-2, with 7 bases aligning to TRBD2. The germline CDR1 and CDR2 sequences are SGHNT and YYREEE (reference sequence). Trimming cost V 4 bases and J 6 bases; bases outside gene matches: 9. The CDR3 loop spans 15 amino acids. CDR3 sequence: CASSRSRDYAGELFF. The CDR3 bases are TGTGCCAGCAGCCGCTCCCGGGACTACGCCGGGGAGCTGTTTTTT.

This chain links TRBV7-9 with TRBJ2-3, with TRBD2 identical over 7 bases. The CDR3 is 18 residues long. CDR1 is SEHNR and CDR2 is FQNEAQ in the germline V gene (reference sequence). V was pared by 4 bases and J by 0 bases, with 13 bases of the junction left unmatched. DNA of the CDR3: TGTGCCAGCAGCTACCCCCCAGTTGCTAGCGGTAGCACAGATACGCAGTATTTT. It encodes CASSYPPVASGSTDTQYF.

V and J are TRBV15 and TRBJ2-7, with a possible D match to TRBD1 (5 bases). Per the germline V gene, CDR1 is LNHNV and CDR2 is YYDKDF (reference sequence). This CDR3 is 16 amino acids long. The V end lost 0 bases, the J end lost 4 bases, and 16 bases lay between the germline ends. The chain's CDR3 is CATSRDQGQWNYEQYF. The CDR3 nucleotides read TGTGCCACCAGCAGAGATCAAGGACAATGGAATTACGAGCAGTACTTC.

This chain connects TRBV7-8 to TRBJ1-3; possibly TRBD1 for D (6 bases). Germline V gene sequence: CDR1 SGHVS, CDR2 FQNEAQ. The CDR3 covers 16 residues. The V and J ends lost 3 bases and 3 bases respectively, with 15 bases between them. DNA for the CDR3: TGTGCCAGCAGCTTTAGGACAGTCTCGAGTGGAAACACCATATATTTT. This gives the protein CASSFRTVSSGNTIYF. Using reference TRBV7-8 and TRBJ1-3 for the parts outside the CDR3, the full variable domain is GAGVSQSPRYKVAKRGQDVALRCDPISGHVSLFWYQQALGQGPEFLTYFQNEAQLDKSGLPSDRFFAERPEGSVSTLKIQRTQQEDSAVYLCASSFRTVSSGNTIYFGEGSWLTVV.

The chain carries TRBV7-2 and TRBJ2-3; TRBD2 matches 8 bases. The germline V gene has CDR1 SGHTA and CDR2 FQGNSA. This CDR3 has 17 residues. Unmatched junction bases numbered 13, after V lost 2 bases and J lost 6 bases. This CDR3 is CASSLSAGTRMGDTQYF. Here the CDR3 DNA reads TGTGCCAGCAGCTTATCAGCCGGGACTAGGATGGGGGATACGCAGTATTTT. The whole variable domain, filled in from reference TRBV7-2 and TRBJ2-3, reads GAGVSQSPSNKVTEKGKDVELRCDPISGHTALYWYRQSLGQGLEFLIYFQGNSAPDKSGLPSDRFSAERTGGSVSTLTIQRTQQEDSAVYLCASSLSAGTRMGDTQYFGPGTRLTVL.

This clone appeared once. This sequence joins TRBV6-6 and TRBJ2-2; tentatively, D is TRBD1 or TRBD2 (5 bases each). Germline V gene data show CDR1 as MNHNY and CDR2 as SVGAGI (reference sequence). The CDR3 consists of 14 residues. Trimming took 6 bases from V and 5 from J, leaving 13 bases between them. The CDR3 DNA is TGTGCCAGCAGCCGACCCAGGGAGACCGGGGAGCTGTTTTTT. It codes for CASSRPRETGELFF.

CDR3 protein: CASSPLESGGISEAFF. As DNA, the CDR3 is TGTGCCAGCTCACCACTTGAGTCAGGGGGCATCTCTGAAGCTTTCTTT. The genes are TRBV18 and TRBJ1-1; 8 bases are a match to TRBD1. The CDR3 length is 16 residues. V lost 1 base and J lost 6; bases outside the gene matches: 10. Germline values: CDR1 KGHSH, CDR2 LQKENI.